This T cell receptor (beta chain) was sequenced for a study of blood T cell repertoires in COVID-19. Study background: Collection of acute and convalescent COVID-19 samples took place in the United States, Italy and Spain. In each case, the material was cDNA or gDNA derived from T cells, B-cell-depleted T cells, or PBMCs.

Trimming left V 1 base short and J 1 base short, with 13 bases between. Germline V gives CDR1 LGHNT, CDR2 FRNRAP. This CDR3 has 16 residues. Authors' methods: Quantification of nucleated cells was approximated via reference gene primer amplification. Sequencing used immunoSEQ multiplex PCR; TCRdb keeps in-frame clones, though not all of them. V and J calls and clone size follow that table, whereas D and trimming were derived from the DNA. Counted here are about 210,000 clones, roughly 94% occurring once; the ten biggest clones make up around 1.2%. This clone has just a few counts. Material for sequencing was peripheral blood. This receptor was identified in a young man with acute or convalescent COVID-19. The rearrangement links TRBV12-5 to TRBJ1-1; the D gene is possibly TRBD1 (5 bases). The CDR3 here is CASGLARGEGNTEAFF. Here the CDR3 DNA reads TGTGCTAGTGGTTTGGCCCGGGGGGAGGGGAACACTGAAGCTTTCTTT.